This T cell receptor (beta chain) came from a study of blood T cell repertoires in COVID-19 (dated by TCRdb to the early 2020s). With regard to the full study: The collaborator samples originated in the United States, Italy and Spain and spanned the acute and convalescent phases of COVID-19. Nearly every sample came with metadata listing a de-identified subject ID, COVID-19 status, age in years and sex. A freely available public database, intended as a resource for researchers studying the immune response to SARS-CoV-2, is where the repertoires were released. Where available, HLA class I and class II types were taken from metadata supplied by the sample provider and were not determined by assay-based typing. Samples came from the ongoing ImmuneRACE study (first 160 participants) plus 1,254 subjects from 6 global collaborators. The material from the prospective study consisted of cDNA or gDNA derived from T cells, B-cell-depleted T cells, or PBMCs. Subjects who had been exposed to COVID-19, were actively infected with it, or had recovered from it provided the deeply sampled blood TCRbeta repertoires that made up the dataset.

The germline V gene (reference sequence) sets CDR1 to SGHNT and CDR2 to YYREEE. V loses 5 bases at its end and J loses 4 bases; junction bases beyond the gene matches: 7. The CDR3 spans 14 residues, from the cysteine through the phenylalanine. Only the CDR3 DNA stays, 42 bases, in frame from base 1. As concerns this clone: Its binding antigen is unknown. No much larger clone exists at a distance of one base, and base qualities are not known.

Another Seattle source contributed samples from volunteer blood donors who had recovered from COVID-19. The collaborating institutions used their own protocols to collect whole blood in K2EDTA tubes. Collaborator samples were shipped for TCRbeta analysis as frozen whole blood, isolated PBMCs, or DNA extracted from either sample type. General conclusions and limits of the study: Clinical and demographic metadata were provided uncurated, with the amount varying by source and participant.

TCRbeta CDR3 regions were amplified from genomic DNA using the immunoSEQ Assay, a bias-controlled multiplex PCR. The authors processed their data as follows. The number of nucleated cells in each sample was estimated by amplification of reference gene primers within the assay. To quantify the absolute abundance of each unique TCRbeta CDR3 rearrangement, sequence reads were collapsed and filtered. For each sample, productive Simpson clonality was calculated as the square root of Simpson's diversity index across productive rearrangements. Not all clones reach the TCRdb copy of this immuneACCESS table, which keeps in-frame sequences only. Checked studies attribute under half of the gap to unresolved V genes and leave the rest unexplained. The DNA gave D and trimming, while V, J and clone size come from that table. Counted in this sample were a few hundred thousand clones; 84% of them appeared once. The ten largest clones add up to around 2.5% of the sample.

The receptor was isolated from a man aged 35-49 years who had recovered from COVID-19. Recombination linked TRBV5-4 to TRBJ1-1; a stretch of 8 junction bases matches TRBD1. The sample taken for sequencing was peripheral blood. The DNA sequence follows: TGTGCCAGCAGGGACAGGGCGGCGGCCACTGAAGCTTTCTTT. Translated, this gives CASRDRAAATEAFF.